The present T cell receptor beta chain was sequenced within a study of cytomegalovirus exposure and HLA in healthy donors. The CDR3 runs to 13 residues. The germline V gene encodes CDR1 LNHDA and CDR2 SQIVND (reference sequence). Trimming removed 6 bases from V and 1 base from J, with 9 bases in between. Notes on this clone: Its target is not known.

Amplification used 60 Vbeta primers and 13 Jbeta primers. Sequencing used immunoSEQ multiplex PCR; TCRdb keeps in-frame clones, though not all of them. Of more than 90,000 clones listed, under 85% were seen once; the top ten hold 2% to 2.5%. Study-level points and caveats: Associated with HLA alleles at 0.05 false discovery rate in a later analysis were 16,951 TCR beta sequences.

This receptor was obtained from a man aged 35-49 years in good health and CMV-seronegative. The sample comprised PBMCs. This sequence joins TRBV19 and TRBJ1-1; D call uncertain. The CDR3: CASSQVRNTEAFF. CDR3 nucleotides: TGTGCCAGTAGCCAAGTCAGGAACACTGAAGCTTTCTTT.